This T cell receptor beta chain emerged from a study of blood T cell repertoires in COVID-19. In germline, CDR1 is SGHAT, CDR2 FQDESV (reference sequence). Trimming left V 4 bases short and J 2 bases short, with 11 bases between. This CDR3 region has 15 residues. TCRdb keeps only in-frame clones here, not all; method: immunoSEQ multiplex PCR. The sample carries around 20,000 clones, about 85% recorded once. The sequenced material came from peripheral blood. The TCR comes from a human donor with active COVID-19. The donor label of this sample is uncertain. The chain links TRBV11-1 to TRBJ2-2; D possibly corresponds to TRBD1 (7 bases). The chain's CDR3 is CASSSRGDNTGELFF. In DNA, the CDR3 is TGTGCCAGCAGCTCCAGGGGGGACAACACCGGGGAGCTGTTTTTT.